One T cell receptor beta chain is described in this entry. Its antigen is undetermined. This CDR3 region has 19 residues. Per the germline V gene, CDR1 is MGHRA and CDR2 is YSYEKL. The J segment lost 1 base and the V segment lost 1 base, leaving 13 bases of the junction unmatched. This sample is drawn from a study of T-cell reconstitution after alpha-beta-depleted transplantation in children. Findings of the study overall: Several hundred expanded graft clones reportedly supplied alpha-beta T cells about two months after transplant. Certain patients had high TCRbeta diversity at day 60, and it came from recipient T cells and thymic progenitors that survived. It was newly produced T cells that mostly accounted for T-cell counts and diversity one year after transplant.

Unique molecular identifiers were used in preparing the TCRbeta library. Each CDR3 protein is one row after TCRdb ran MiXCR on the PCR reads. The table lists about 980,000 distinct CDR3 sequences, about 29% of them singletons, with over 25% in the top ten. The sequencing used PBMCs, mostly from graft donor cells, collected 360 days after TCRalphabeta/CD19-depleted stem cell transplant. This TCR derives from a boy under two years old who had a stem cell transplant for SCID, so the T cells may come from the graft donor. V and J are TRBV4-1 and TRBJ2-3; 8 bases line up with TRBD2. The CDR3 nucleotides are TGCGCCAGCAGCCAAGGGACGAGCGGGGGAAGGCCCCGCACAGATACGCAGTATTTT. It translates to CASSQGTSGGRPRTDTQYF.